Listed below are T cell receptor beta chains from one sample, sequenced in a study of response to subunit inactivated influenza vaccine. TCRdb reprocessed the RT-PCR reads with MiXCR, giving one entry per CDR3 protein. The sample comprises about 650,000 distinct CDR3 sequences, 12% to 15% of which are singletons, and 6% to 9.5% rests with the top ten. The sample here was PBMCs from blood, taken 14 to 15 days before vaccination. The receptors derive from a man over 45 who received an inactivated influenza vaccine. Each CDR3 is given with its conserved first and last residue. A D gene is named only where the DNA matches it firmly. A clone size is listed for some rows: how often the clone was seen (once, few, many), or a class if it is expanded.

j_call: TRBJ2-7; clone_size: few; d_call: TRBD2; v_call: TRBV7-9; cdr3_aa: CASSASSGGSNEQYF
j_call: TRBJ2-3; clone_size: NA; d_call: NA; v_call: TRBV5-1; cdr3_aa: CASSLVQGMRIYTQYF
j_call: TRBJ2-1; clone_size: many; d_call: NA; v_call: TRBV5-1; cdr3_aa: CASSLVAGNNEQFF
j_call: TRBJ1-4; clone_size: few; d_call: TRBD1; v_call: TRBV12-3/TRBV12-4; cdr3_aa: CASSLIPGQPNEKLFF
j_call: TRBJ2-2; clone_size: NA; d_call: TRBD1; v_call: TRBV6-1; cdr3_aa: CASSATGGGGELFF
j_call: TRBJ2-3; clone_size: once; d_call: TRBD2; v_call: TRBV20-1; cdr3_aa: CSARDLRASGGTDTQYF
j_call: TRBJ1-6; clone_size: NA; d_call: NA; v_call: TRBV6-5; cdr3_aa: CASSYVWTAGSNSPLHF
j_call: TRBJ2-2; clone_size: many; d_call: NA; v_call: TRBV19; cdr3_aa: CASSIGAGSGELFF
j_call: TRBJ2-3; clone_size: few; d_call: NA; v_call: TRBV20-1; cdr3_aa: CSPSGTPSTDTQYF
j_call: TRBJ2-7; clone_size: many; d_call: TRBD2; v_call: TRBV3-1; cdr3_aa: CASSPRLASLHEQYF
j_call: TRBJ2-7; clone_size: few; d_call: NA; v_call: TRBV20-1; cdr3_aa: CSAGTNAYEQYF
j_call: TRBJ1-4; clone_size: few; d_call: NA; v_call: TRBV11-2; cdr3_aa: CASSPGYNEKLFF
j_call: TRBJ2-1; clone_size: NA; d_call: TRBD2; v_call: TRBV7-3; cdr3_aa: CASSELAGAPDEQFF
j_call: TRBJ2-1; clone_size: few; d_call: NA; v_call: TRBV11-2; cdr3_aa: CASSLSPLVNNEQFF
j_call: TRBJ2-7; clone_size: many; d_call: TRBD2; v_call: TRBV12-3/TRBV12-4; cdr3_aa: CASSFPSGGDYEQYF
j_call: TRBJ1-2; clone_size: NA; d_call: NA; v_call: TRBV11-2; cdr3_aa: CASSTGYGYTF
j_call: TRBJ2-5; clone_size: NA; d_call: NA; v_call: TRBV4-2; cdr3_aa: CASSQDKHGGAQYF
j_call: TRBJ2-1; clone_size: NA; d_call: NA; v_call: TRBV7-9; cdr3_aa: CASSLAQLAPYNEQFF
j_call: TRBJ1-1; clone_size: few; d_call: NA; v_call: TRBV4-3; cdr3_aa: CASSQEISEEAFF
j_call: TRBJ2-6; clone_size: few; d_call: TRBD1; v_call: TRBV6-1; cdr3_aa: CASSHTGDILRGGANVLTF
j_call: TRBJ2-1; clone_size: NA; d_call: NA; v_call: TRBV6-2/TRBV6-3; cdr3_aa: CASSSLPYNEQFF
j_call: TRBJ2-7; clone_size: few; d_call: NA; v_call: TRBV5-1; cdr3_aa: CASSLDTYSYEQYF
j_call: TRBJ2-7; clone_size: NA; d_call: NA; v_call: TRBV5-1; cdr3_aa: CASTRDCDSYEQYF
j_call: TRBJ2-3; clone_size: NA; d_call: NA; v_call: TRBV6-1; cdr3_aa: CASSPPGSVSTQYF
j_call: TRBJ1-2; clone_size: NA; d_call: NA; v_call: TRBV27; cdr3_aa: CASSSGGQLSYGYTF
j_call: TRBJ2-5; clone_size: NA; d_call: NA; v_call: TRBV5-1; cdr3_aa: CASSLGRGNLQETQYF
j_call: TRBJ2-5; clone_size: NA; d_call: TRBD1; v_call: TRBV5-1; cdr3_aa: CASSSGTGLQETQYF
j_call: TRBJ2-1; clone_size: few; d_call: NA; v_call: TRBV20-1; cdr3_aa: CSARRRYNEQFF
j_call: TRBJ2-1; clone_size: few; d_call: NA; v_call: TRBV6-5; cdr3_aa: CASSYSNPGEDNEQFF
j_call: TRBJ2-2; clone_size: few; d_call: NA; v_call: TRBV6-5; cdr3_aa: CASSYYKNTGELFF
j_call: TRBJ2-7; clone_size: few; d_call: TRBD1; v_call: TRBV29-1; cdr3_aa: CSVDGVRGQTSYEQYF
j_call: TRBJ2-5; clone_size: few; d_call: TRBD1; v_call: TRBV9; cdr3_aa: CASSPRQGARETQYF
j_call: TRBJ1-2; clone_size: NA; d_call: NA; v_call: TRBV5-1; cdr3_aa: CASSWPGRDYGYTF
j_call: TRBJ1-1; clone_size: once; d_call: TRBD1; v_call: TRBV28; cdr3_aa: CASRYPRGLGTEAFF
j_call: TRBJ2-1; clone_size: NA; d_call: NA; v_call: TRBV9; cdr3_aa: CASSASPEKEQFF
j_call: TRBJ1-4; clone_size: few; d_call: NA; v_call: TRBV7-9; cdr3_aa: CASSPPGLSNEKLFF
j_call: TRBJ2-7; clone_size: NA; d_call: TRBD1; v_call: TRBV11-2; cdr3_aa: CASSLAGTGTTYEQYF
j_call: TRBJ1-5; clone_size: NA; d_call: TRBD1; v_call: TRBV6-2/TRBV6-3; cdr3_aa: CASRTGAHQPQHF
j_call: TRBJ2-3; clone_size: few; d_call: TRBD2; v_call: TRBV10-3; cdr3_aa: CAISRLAGAGTDTQYF
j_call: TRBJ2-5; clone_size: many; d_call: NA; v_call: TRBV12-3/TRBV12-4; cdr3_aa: CASSLGGAQETQYF
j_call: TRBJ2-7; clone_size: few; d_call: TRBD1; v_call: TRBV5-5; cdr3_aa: CASSGTGDRAYEQYF
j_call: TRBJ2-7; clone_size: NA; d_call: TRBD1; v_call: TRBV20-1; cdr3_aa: CSALRTGGYEQYF
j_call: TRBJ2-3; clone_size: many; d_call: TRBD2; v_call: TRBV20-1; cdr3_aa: CSARGLAGPDTQYF
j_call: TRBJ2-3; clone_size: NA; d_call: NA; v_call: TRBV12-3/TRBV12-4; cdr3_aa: CATRPRDTQYF
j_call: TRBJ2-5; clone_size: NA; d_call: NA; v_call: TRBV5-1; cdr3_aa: CASSNLLGLQETQYF
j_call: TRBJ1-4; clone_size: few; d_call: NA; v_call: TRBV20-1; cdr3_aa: CSARPGGENEKLFF
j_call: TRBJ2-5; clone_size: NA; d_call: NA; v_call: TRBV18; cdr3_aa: CASSPPQGSGETQYF
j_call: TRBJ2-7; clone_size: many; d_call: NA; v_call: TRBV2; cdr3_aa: CASSEAGGNEQYF
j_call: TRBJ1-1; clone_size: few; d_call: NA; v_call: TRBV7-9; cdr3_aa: CASSPWAGVAEAFF
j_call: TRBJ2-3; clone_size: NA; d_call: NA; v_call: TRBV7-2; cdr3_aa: CASSLGLGGGVGNF